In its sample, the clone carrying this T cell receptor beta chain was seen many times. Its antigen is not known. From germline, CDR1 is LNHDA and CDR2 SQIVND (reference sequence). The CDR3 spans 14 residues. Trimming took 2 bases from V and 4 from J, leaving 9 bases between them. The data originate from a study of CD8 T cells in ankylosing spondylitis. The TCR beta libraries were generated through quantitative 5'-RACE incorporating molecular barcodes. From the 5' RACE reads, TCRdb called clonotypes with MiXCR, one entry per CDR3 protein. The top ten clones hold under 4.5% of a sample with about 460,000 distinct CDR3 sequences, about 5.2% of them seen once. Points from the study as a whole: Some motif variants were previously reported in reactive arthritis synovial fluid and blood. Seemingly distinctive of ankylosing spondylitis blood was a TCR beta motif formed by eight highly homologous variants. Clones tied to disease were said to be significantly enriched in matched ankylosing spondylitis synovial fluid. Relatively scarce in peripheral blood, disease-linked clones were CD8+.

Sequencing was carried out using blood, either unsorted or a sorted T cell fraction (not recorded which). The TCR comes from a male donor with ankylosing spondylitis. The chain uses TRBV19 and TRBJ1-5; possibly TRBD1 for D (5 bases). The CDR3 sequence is CASSIRRGNQPQHF. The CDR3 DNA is TGTGCCAGTAGTATAAGAAGGGGTAATCAGCCCCAGCATTTT.